This is a list of T cell receptor beta chains from one sample in a study of breast tumors, draining lymph nodes, adjacent tissues. TCRdb fed the multiplex PCR reads into MiXCR, producing one record per CDR3 protein. The repertoire holds about 89,000 distinct CDR3 sequences, with roughly 29% as singletons. Material: axillary lymph node tissue. These receptors came from a female donor with breast cancer. Some clones in this sample may be carry-over from other donors' samples. CDR3s leave out the opening cysteine and the closing phenylalanine or tryptophan. Each record gives: V gene, CDR3 protein.

>TRBV10-3
AIRQGPQGCANTGELF
>TRBV6-2/TRBV6-3
ASSYSPPAGICNEQF
>TRBV11-2
ASSYGGASSYEQY
>TRBV5-1
ASSRERDSPLH
>TRBV20-1
SARIPYSGDTQY
>TRBV2
ASSRGDTYNEQF
>TRBV18
ASSPTSGSGNGELF
>TRBV7-9
ASSLRGRPNYGYT
>TRBV5-1
ASSLDTSYKQF
>TRBV25-1
ASARPKGGVRGQPQH
>TRBV7-9
ASSLEGGTGDEAF
>TRBV12-3/TRBV12-4
ASSPRSQGLAGPRWPF
>TRBV6-1
ASSESGGAARGNTIY
>TRBV28
ASSPPSGLTDTQY
>TRBV20-1
SARSPSGRHNEQF
>TRBV14
ASSQGSGTGDEQF
>TRBV4-1
ASSRSGSSGKSDTQY
>TRBV29-1
SLATQETQY
>TRBV7-9
ASSFPGNEQYFGPGIGKLF
>TRBV20-1
SARVQGHYT
>TRBV20-1
SARAGLAGAKIQNEQY
>TRBV30
AWSGGRGWETQY
>TRBV19
ASSSQTGITEAF
>TRBV5-6
ASSKRRGRGYEQY
>TRBV27
ASSPRPGRNYGYT
>TRBV29-1
SVVISGDEKLF
>TRBV7-9
AGSSSTEQY